The 32 T cell receptor beta chains presented below share a single source sample, sequenced in a study of cytomegalovirus exposure and HLA in healthy donors. The PCR used 60 Vbeta and 13 Jbeta primers. Clones were read by immunoSEQ multiplex PCR, and TCRdb kept only the in-frame ones, dropping some. The table records about 120,000 clones, about 73% of them present only once. The sequencing sample was made of PBMCs. All receptors come from a woman aged 25 to 39 in good health and CMV-seropositive.

The chain couples TRBV9 to TRBJ2-6, with 8 bases matching TRBD2. V gave up 4 bases and J gave up 13 bases; unmatched junction bases: 10. This CDR3 is built from 14 residues. Germline CDR1 and CDR2: SGDLS and YYNGEE. The CDR3 DNA reads as TGTGCCAGCAGCACGGGGGGGGCAGGGCAAGTCCTGACTTTC. It translates to CASSTGGAGQVLTF.

V usage is TRBV2 and J usage is TRBJ2-1; 11 nucleotides agree with TRBD2. The CDR3 runs 15 residues. J was trimmed by 5 bases and V by 8 bases; bases with no gene match: 8. Germline CDR1 SNHLY, CDR2 FYNNEI. The CDR3 bases are TGTGCCAGCTCGATAGCGGGGGGGTCTCACAATGAGCAGTTCTTC. Protein product: CASSIAGGSHNEQFF. The complete variable domain, with remaining parts taken from reference TRBV2 and TRBJ2-1, reads EPEVTQTPSHQVTQMGQEVILRCVPISNHLYFYWYRQILGQKVEFLVSFYNNEISEKSEIFDDQFSVERPDGSNFTLKIRSTKLEDSAMYFCASSIAGGSHNEQFFGPGTRLTVL.

The V gene is TRBV4-1, the J gene TRBJ1-2; 10 bases map to TRBD1. The length of the CDR3 is 19 residues. The V segment lost 4 bases and the J segment 2 bases; nucleotides outside the gene matches: 16. The V gene's germline CDR1 is MGHRA and CDR2 YSYEKL. Written as DNA, the CDR3 is TGCGCCAGCAGCCTCAGAATACCGGGACAGGGGAACCGAAACTATGGCTACACCTTC. Translated, it gives CASSLRIPGQGNRNYGYTF.

V gene TRBV7-9 combines with J gene TRBJ1-1; possibly TRBD1 for D (6 bases). The CDR3 runs 14 residues. CDR1 SEHNR and CDR2 FQNEAQ come from the germline V gene (reference sequence). V was trimmed by 7 bases and J by 11 bases, leaving 23 bases between them. The CDR3 here is CASNQGRIQGIAFF. The CDR3 DNA sequence: TGTGCCAGCAACCAAGGCAGGATCCAGGGGATTGCTTTCTTT.

The chain couples TRBV7-7 to TRBJ2-5; 13 bases fit TRBD2. Per germline, CDR1 SSHAT and CDR2 FNYEAQ (reference sequence). This CDR3 is built from 16 residues. The V and J ends lost 4 bases and 5 bases, in that order; junction bases with no gene match: 7. The CDR3 loop reads CASSSTTSGGTETQYF. In nucleotides, the CDR3 is TGTGCCAGCAGCTCTACGACTAGCGGGGGGACGGAGACCCAGTACTTC.

This clone was seen a few times. The chain links TRBV6-1 to TRBJ2-1; TRBD2 aligns across 8 bases. The CDR3 runs to 15 residues. V dropped 5 bases and J dropped 4; count of bases not matched to a gene: 7. Germline V gives CDR1 MNHNS, CDR2 SASEGT. This chain's CDR3 is CASSKSGGAYNEQFF. The DNA for the CDR3 is TGTGCCAGCAGTAAGAGCGGGGGAGCTTACAATGAGCAGTTCTTC.

V and J are TRBV19 and TRBJ1-6, with D possibly matching TRBD1 (6 bases). The CDR3 spans 13 residues. The V gene lost 10 bases and the J gene lost 10 bases, with 17 bases spanning the gap. The V gene's germline CDR1 is LNHDA and CDR2 SQIVND (reference sequence). CDR3 coding DNA: TGTGCCACCGCCCCGGGCAGGGGCTCACCCCTCCACTTT. This sequence encodes CATAPGRGSPLHF.

The chain recombines TRBV5-5 with TRBJ1-2, with D tentatively TRBD1 (5 bases). The V end lost 4 bases, the J end lost 3 bases, and 16 bases lay between the germline ends. The CDR3 is 15 residues long. The germline V gene has CDR1 SGHKS and CDR2 YYEKEE (reference sequence). The CDR3 DNA sequence: TGTGCCAGCAGCCCCTCCACGGGGGAACACTATGGCTACACCTTC. The encoded protein is CASSPSTGEHYGYTF.

This clone was observed a single time. The chain recombines TRBV28 with TRBJ1-1, with D perhaps matching TRBD1 (6 bases). Germline V CDR1 and CDR2: MDHEN, SYDVKM. Trimming cost V 3 bases and J 4 bases, with 12 bases left between them. The CDR3 is 14 amino acids. CDR3 in DNA: TGTGCCAGCAGTTTTCGGGGGGCTACCACTGAAGCTTTCTTT. Amino acid sequence: CASSFRGATTEAFF. The full variable domain, in which reference TRBV28 and TRBJ1-1 provide the parts outside the CDR3, is DVKVTQSSRYLVKRTGEKVFLECVQDMDHENMFWYRQDPGLGLRLIYFSYDVKMKEKGDIPEGYSVSREKKERFSLILESASTNQTSMYLCASSFRGATTEAFFGQGTRLTVV.

The chain employs TRBV6-6 and TRBJ1-4, with TRBD1 as a possible D gene (6 bases). Germline V CDR1 and CDR2: MNHNY, SVGAGI (reference sequence). The CDR3 has 16 residues. Trimming removed 5 bases from V and 7 bases from J, with 20 bases in between. This CDR3 is CASSTGSVRVGEKLFF. The CDR3 DNA sequence: TGTGCCAGCAGTACAGGGTCGGTCAGGGTCGGTGAAAAACTGTTTTTT.

V is TRBV23-1 and J is TRBJ1-5, with 9 positions matching TRBD1. TRBV23-1 is an ORF for which the function is uncertain. This CDR3 is 17 amino acids long. With 2 bases clipped from V and 7 bases from J, the junction kept 12 bases outside the gene matches. This chain's CDR3 is CASSQTPWDRERQPQHF. CDR3 nucleotide sequence: TGCGCCAGCAGTCAAACTCCCTGGGACAGGGAAAGGCAGCCCCAGCATTTT.

This clone was observed a few times. The chain couples TRBV28 to TRBJ1-3; the D is unclear. CDR3 length: 13 residues. Germline assignment: CDR1 MDHEN and CDR2 SYDVKM. Trimming stripped 5 bases from V and 4 bases from J, with 9 bases between. This chain's CDR3 is CASSPQTGNTIYF. DNA for the CDR3: TGTGCCAGCAGTCCACAAACCGGAAACACCATATATTTT.

This chain joins TRBV25-1 and TRBJ1-2; perhaps TRBD1 as D (5 bases). This CDR3 spans 15 amino acids. Trimming shortened V by 2 bases and J by 5 bases, and 15 bases separated the two germline ends. Germline-derived CDR1 and CDR2 are MGHDK and SYGVNS. The CDR3, as DNA: TGTGCCAGCAGTGAAGTGCGGGGCTCGGGGTATGGCTACACCTTC. Translation: CASSEVRGSGYGYTF.

This clone was picked up one time. The gene calls are TRBV5-4 and TRBJ2-1; no reliable D call. CDR3 length: 15 amino acids. CDR1 is SGHNT and CDR2 is YYREEE in the germline V gene (reference sequence). V was pared by 4 bases and J by 2 bases, with 13 bases between. In DNA, the CDR3 is TGTGCCAGCAGCCATGAGGCACTAACCTACAATGAGCAGTTCTTC. Translation gives CASSHEALTYNEQFF.

This clone qualifies as medium-sized. The V call is TRBV30, the J call TRBJ2-2; D gene unclear. Germline V gene lookup returns CDR1 GTSNPN and CDR2 SVGIG (reference sequence). V lost 3 bases to trimming and J lost 3 bases, with 11 bases between them. The CDR3 covers 14 residues. CDR3 amino acids: CAWSPFGYTGELFF. DNA for the CDR3: TGTGCCTGGAGCCCCTTCGGTTACACCGGGGAGCTGTTTTTT.

V usage is TRBV11-2 and J usage is TRBJ2-5, with D unclear. Judging by the DNA end, TRBJ2-7 fits better; the J call may be wrong. Germline assignment: CDR1 SGHAT and CDR2 FQNNGV. This CDR3 region has 13 residues. The CDR3 is CASSSDPQLEQYF. In DNA form, the CDR3 reads TGTGCCAGCAGCTCAGACCCACAGCTCGAGCAGTACTTC.

The chain links TRBV30 to TRBJ1-5; the D is unclear. This CDR3 spans 16 amino acids. CDR1 and CDR2 (germline): GTSNPN, SVGIG (reference sequence). Deletions cut 0 bases from V and 7 bases from J, with 19 bases between. The CDR3 nucleotides are TGTGCCTGGAGTGTACCTGCAGGATCCACGGGGCAGCCCCAGCATTTT. Encoded protein: CAWSVPAGSTGQPQHF.

The rearrangement joins TRBV27 to TRBJ2-7; 12 bases are shared with TRBD1. The CDR3 extends over 15 amino acids. The germline V gene encodes CDR1 MNHEY and CDR2 SMNVEV (reference sequence). The trim removed 3 bases at V and 5 bases at J, leaving 5 bases unmatched. The CDR3 region is CASSFHGTGGDEQYF. DNA of the CDR3: TGTGCCAGCAGTTTTCACGGGACAGGGGGCGACGAGCAGTACTTC.

A note on this clone: At one end the junction does not follow the germline gene, possibly because of a read error. V is TRBV5-1 and J is TRBJ2-1; D possibly corresponds to TRBD1 (5 bases). There are 14 residues in the CDR3. CDR1 is SGHRS, CDR2 YFSETQ, per germline. CDR3 in DNA: TGCGCCAGCAGCTTGTTAGGGGCTTACAGTGAGCAGTTCTTC. It yields the protein CASSLLGAYSEQFF.

This clone was recorded only once. This sequence joins TRBV27 and TRBJ2-7, with 8 positions matching TRBD1. With V trimmed by 5 bases and J by 5 bases, 8 bases remained unmatched. Germline V CDR1 and CDR2: MNHEY, SMNVEV (reference sequence). The CDR3 loop spans 14 amino acids. CDR3 loop: CASSPRQGRNEQYF. CDR3 in DNA: TGTGCCAGCAGTCCTAGACAGGGGAGGAACGAGCAGTACTTC.

The gene calls are TRBV4-3 and TRBJ1-2; D perhaps matches TRBD1 (5 bases). V lost 1 base and J 8 bases, leaving 11 bases between the germline ends. The CDR3 has 13 amino acids. CDR1 is LGHNA and CDR2 is YSLEER in the germline V gene. DNA for the CDR3: TGCGCCAGCAGCCAAGGGGGGAGGGTCGGCTACACCTTC. Translation: CASSQGGRVGYTF.

The chain combines TRBV5-1 with TRBJ1-5, with 7 bases identical to TRBD1. Germline CDR1 and CDR2: SGHRS and YFSETQ. V gave up 4 bases and J gave up 6 bases; unmatched junction bases: 10. The CDR3 is 15 residues long. The CDR3 protein is CASSPGTENSQPQHF. Here the CDR3 DNA reads TGCGCCAGCAGCCCGGGGACAGAGAATAGTCAGCCCCAGCATTTT.

This chain uses TRBV28 with TRBJ2-5, with TRBD1 matching over 12 bases. The end of the DNA fits TRBJ2-7 better, so the J call may be wrong. The CDR3 is 15 residues long. Germline lookup yields CDR1 MDHEN and CDR2 SYDVKM. CDR3 DNA: TGTGCCAGCAACCTAGCCGGGACAGGGGGCGGCGAGCAGTACTTC. It encodes CASNLAGTGGGEQYF.

The genes are TRBV5-1 and TRBJ2-7; the match to TRBD1 covers 10 bases. This CDR3 is built from 14 residues. Germline loops: CDR1 SGHRS, CDR2 YFSETQ. V lost 3 bases and J lost 7; bases outside the gene matches: 7. The CDR3 sequence is CASSSGQGSKEQYF. CDR3 sequence (DNA): TGCGCCAGCAGCTCGGGACAGGGGTCTAAAGAGCAGTACTTC.

The gene calls are TRBV30 and TRBJ1-1; unclear D gene. The CDR3 is 15 amino acids. Germline CDR1 GTSNPN, CDR2 SVGIG (reference sequence). The germline V and J ends were trimmed by 6 bases and 3 bases, with 20 bases remaining between them. The DNA of the CDR3 is TGTGCCTGCGTTGCGGGGATTTACGGTGACACTGAAGCTTTCTTT. Its translation: CACVAGIYGDTEAFF. Variable domain in full (rest from reference TRBV30 and TRBJ1-1): SQTIHQWPATLVQPVGSPLSLECTVEGTSNPNLYWYRQAAGRGLQLLFYSVGIGQISSEVPQNLSASRPQDRQFILSSKKLLLSDSGFYLCACVAGIYGDTEAFFGQGTRLTVV.

J is TRBJ2-7 and V is TRBV5-4, with D perhaps matching TRBD2 (7 bases). Trimming removed 3 bases at V and 5 bases at J, with 21 bases between. There are 16 residues in the CDR3. Germline values: CDR1 SGHNT, CDR2 YYREEE (reference sequence). CDR3 in DNA: TGTGCCAGCAGCTCCTGGGGGAGGGGGGGACTCCACGAGCAGTACTTC. Amino acid sequence: CASSSWGRGGLHEQYF.

V gene TRBV7-6 combines with J gene TRBJ1-4; the D is unclear. Looked up from germline, CDR1 is SGHVS and CDR2 is FNYEAQ. The V and J ends lost 4 bases and 4 bases respectively, with 16 bases between them. The CDR3 consists of 16 residues. This CDR3 reads CASSSYRGQFNEKLFF. The CDR3 coding sequence is TGTGCCAGCAGCTCCTATCGCGGGCAGTTTAATGAAAAACTGTTTTTT.

The gene calls are TRBV5-6 and TRBJ2-7; no reliable D call. V lost 0 bases, J lost 3 bases, and 4 bases lay in between. The CDR3 contains 12 residues. From germline, CDR1 is SGHDT and CDR2 YYEEEE. The CDR3 bases are TGTGCCAGCAGCTTGGCTAGCTACGAGCAGTACTTC. Its translation: CASSLASYEQYF.

The gene calls are TRBV4-3 and TRBJ2-1; 12 positions agree with TRBD2. Germline CDR1 LGHNA, CDR2 YSLEER. The ends lost 4 bases at V and 0 bases at J; junction bases unmatched: 4. This CDR3 is 17 amino acids long. The CDR3: CASSPGLAGSSYNEQFF. CDR3 nucleotide sequence: TGCGCCAGCAGCCCAGGACTAGCGGGGTCCTCCTACAATGAGCAGTTCTTC.

The chain links TRBV2 to TRBJ2-7; TRBD1 aligns across 8 bases. CDR1 SNHLY and CDR2 FYNNEI come from the germline V gene. V shed 6 bases and J 5 bases; nucleotides not matched to a gene: 6. The CDR3 contains 13 residues. The CDR3 nucleotides read TGTGCCAGCAGCGGACAGGGAGGCGACGAGCAGTACTTC. Encoded protein: CASSGQGGDEQYF.

J is TRBJ2-3 and V is TRBV27, with TRBD2 matching over 12 bases. The CDR3 contains 16 residues. The germline V gene has CDR1 MNHEY and CDR2 SMNVEV (reference sequence). The ends lost 7 bases at V and 3 bases at J; junction bases unmatched: 8. CDR3 DNA: TGTGCCAGCATGCTAGCGGGGGGGATCGGGACAGATACGCAGTATTTT. This translates into CASMLAGGIGTDTQYF.

CDR3 nucleotide sequence: TGTGCCAGCAGTTTATCAGGACTAGAAGAGACCCAGTACTTC. Protein: CASSLSGLEETQYF. The chain links TRBV27 to TRBJ2-5; 7 nucleotides align to TRBD2. V lost 0 bases to trimming and J lost 3 bases; unmatched junction nucleotides: 1. There are 14 residues in the CDR3. Germline V gene data show CDR1 as MNHEY and CDR2 as SMNVEV (reference sequence).